One and the same sample provided the 13 T cell receptor beta chains below, sequenced in a study of cytomegalovirus exposure and HLA in healthy donors. PCR primers comprised 60 Vbeta and 13 Jbeta primers. Assay used: immunoSEQ multiplex PCR; TCRdb lists only in-frame clones, some missing. This sample has more than 140,000 clones, with 64% found just once. The material sequenced was PBMCs. Receptors originate from a woman aged 25 to 39 in good health and CMV-seropositive.

This clone was seen a few times. V is TRBV2 and J is TRBJ1-5; 8 bases are a match to TRBD1. Germline-derived CDR1 and CDR2 are SNHLY and FYNNEI. The CDR3 loop spans 14 amino acids. The junction had 5 bases not matched to a gene; V was cut back by 4 bases and J by 6 bases. The CDR3 reads CASSGTGNIQPQHF. CDR3 bases: TGTGCCAGCAGTGGGACAGGGAATATTCAGCCCCAGCATTTT.

This clone is a singleton in its sample. The V call is TRBV10-3, the J call TRBJ1-5; D possibly corresponds to TRBD1 (5 bases). Germline-derived CDR1 and CDR2 are ENHRY and SYGVKD. The V and J ends lost 10 bases and 0 bases respectively, with 13 bases between them. The CDR3 has 14 amino acids. CDR3 bases: TGTGCCACCGCGACAGAGTTTAGCAATCAGCCCCAGCATTTT. This codes for CATATEFSNQPQHF.

The chain employs TRBV28 and TRBJ1-4, with 11 bases lining up with TRBD1. Germline CDR1 is MDHEN and CDR2 is SYDVKM. The CDR3 sequence is 16 residues long. J gave up 6 bases and V 3 bases, and 6 bases lay outside the gene matches. This CDR3 is CASSFGTGGVDEKLFF. CDR3 nucleotide sequence: TGTGCCAGCAGTTTTGGGACAGGGGGTGTTGATGAAAAACTGTTTTTT.

This clone was detected a few times. This rearrangement joins TRBV5-1 to TRBJ2-1; the D gene is possibly TRBD2 (6 bases). This CDR3 comprises 14 residues. CDR1 and CDR2 (germline): SGHRS, YFSETQ. Trimming took off 3 bases at V and 6 bases at J, with 13 bases between the two ends. The CDR3: CASSSGVGGNEQFF. The CDR3 DNA reads as TGCGCCAGCAGCTCGGGGGTTGGGGGCAATGAGCAGTTCTTC.

In this sample, this clone turned up a few times. J is TRBJ2-5 and V is TRBV5-4, with D perhaps matching TRBD2 (5 bases). This CDR3 spans 14 amino acids. Trimming removed 5 bases from V and 2 bases from J, with 13 bases in between. Germline V gene data show CDR1 as SGHNT and CDR2 as YYREEE (reference sequence). CDR3 protein: CASSAGLGQETQYF. CDR3 DNA sequence: TGTGCCAGCAGTGCTGGACTGGGTCAAGAGACCCAGTACTTC.

This clone was observed a few times. The V gene is TRBV2, the J gene TRBJ2-1; D may be TRBD2 (6 bases). The germline V gene has CDR1 SNHLY and CDR2 FYNNEI. CDR3 length: 14 amino acids. V was trimmed by 9 bases and J by 3 bases, leaving 15 bases between them. The CDR3 spells CARASESHYNEQFF. CDR3 nucleotide sequence: TGTGCCAGAGCTAGCGAGTCCCACTACAATGAGCAGTTCTTC.

J is TRBJ2-2 and V is TRBV7-7, with D hard to call. Germline values: CDR1 SSHAT, CDR2 FNYEAQ (reference sequence). The length of the CDR3 is 14 residues. V gave up 5 bases and J gave up 5 bases, with 12 bases separating them. CDR3 loop: CASSPVPKTGELFF. The CDR3 DNA reads as TGTGCCAGCAGCCCGGTCCCTAAGACCGGGGAGCTGTTTTTT.

The CDR3 sequence is CASSLFLAGEPSQETQYF. In DNA form, the CDR3 reads TGTGCCAGCAGCTTATTTCTAGCGGGGGAGCCTTCCCAAGAGACCCAGTACTTC. The rearrangement joins TRBV7-8 to TRBJ2-5, with TRBD2 matching over 10 bases. V lost 2 bases to trimming and J lost 1 base; unmatched junction nucleotides: 10. Germline V gives CDR1 SGHVS, CDR2 FQNEAQ. The CDR3 contains 18 residues.

J is TRBJ2-6 and V is TRBV2; D is possibly TRBD1 (5 bases). The CDR3 totals 16 residues. The V gene lost 7 bases and the J gene lost 0 bases, with 13 bases spanning the gap. Germline lookup yields CDR1 SNHLY and CDR2 FYNNEI. In DNA, the CDR3 is TGTGCCAGCACTTCGGAAGACAGCTCTGGGGCCAACGTCCTGACTTTC. Amino acids: CASTSEDSSGANVLTF.

The chain has TRBV11-1 and TRBJ1-1, with 9 bases fitting TRBD1. The J segment lost 2 bases and the V segment lost 3 bases, leaving 4 bases of the junction unmatched. The CDR3 spans 15 residues. From germline, CDR1 is SGHAT and CDR2 FQDESV (reference sequence). Written as DNA, the CDR3 is TGTGCCAGCAGCTTTGCGGGACAGGGAAACACTGAAGCTTTCTTT. Translating it yields CASSFAGQGNTEAFF.

As DNA, the CDR3 is TGTGCCAGCAGTGACCGGTTAGCTCCCACAGATACGCAGTATTTT. Amino acid sequence: CASSDRLAPTDTQYF. The J gene is TRBJ2-3, the V gene TRBV6-4; D gene unclear. V lost 2 bases and J lost 2, with 11 bases in between. The CDR3 has 15 amino acids. Germline CDR1 is MRHNA and CDR2 is SNTAGT.

CDR3 loop: CASSLGTGTQPQHF. In nucleotides, the CDR3 is TGCGCCAGCAGCTTAGGGACAGGGACCCAGCCCCAGCATTTT. V and J are TRBV5-1 and TRBJ1-5; 9 nucleotides line up with TRBD1. Germline assignment: CDR1 SGHRS and CDR2 YFSETQ. The CDR3 sequence is 14 residues long. V dropped 2 bases and J dropped 7; count of bases not matched to a gene: 4.

This clone was observed a few times. The rearrangement uses TRBV7-9 and TRBJ1-2, with 7 bases aligning to TRBD1. The CDR3 length is 13 residues. V lost 6 bases and J lost 4; bases outside the gene matches: 5. From germline, CDR1 is SEHNR and CDR2 FQNEAQ (reference sequence). The CDR3 reads CASRRDSFYGYTF. CDR3 DNA: TGTGCCAGCAGACGGGACAGCTTCTATGGCTACACCTTC.